Below, 20 T cell receptor beta chains from the same sample are listed, as sequenced in a study of regulatory T cells in long-lasting Graves disease. Construction of the TCR beta libraries employed iRepertoire HTBI primers in conjunction with Arm-PCR of CDR3 regions. TCRdb re-called the multiplex PCR reads through MiXCR, storing one row per CDR3 protein. The sample has about 500,000 distinct CDR3 sequences; 15% to 20% are singletons. Described time point: newly diagnosed GD, antithyroid drugs for less than 3 months. After RNA was extracted from PBMCs, the TCR library was made from it. These data were also reused for a study on T cells in Graves' hyperthyroidism and ophthalmopathy.

The sample was peripheral blood mononuclear cells (PBMCs), taken at new diagnosis, from a patient treated with antithyroid drugs. These receptors all come from a man aged 35 to 55 with Graves disease.

At least ten counts were recorded for this clonotype. The chain combines TRBV2 with TRBJ1-2; the match to TRBD1 covers 7 bases. Losses at the gene ends were 7 bases for V and 3 bases for J; bases not matched to a gene: 8. CDR1 SNHLY and CDR2 FYNNEI come from the germline V gene. This CDR3 comprises 14 residues. The CDR3 DNA sequence: TGTGCCAGCAACCTTGACAGGGTTGACTATGGCTACACCTTC. Its protein product is CASNLDRVDYGYTF.

This clonotype appeared many times. Written as DNA, the CDR3 is TGTGCCAGCAGTCCAAGGAGGGGATCGAAGACTGAAGCTTTCTTT. Its protein is CASSPRRGSKTEAFF. The chain links TRBV11-1 to TRBJ1-1, with D possibly matching TRBD1 (5 bases). V was pared by 6 bases and J by 5 bases, with 19 bases between. The CDR3 length is 15 residues. Germline CDR1 is SGHAT and CDR2 is FQDESV (reference sequence).

This clonotype was recorded many times. Here the CDR3 DNA reads TGTGCCAGCAGCTTGACGAACCAGCCCCAGCATTTT. Its protein product is CASSLTNQPQHF. The J gene is TRBJ1-5, the V gene TRBV12-3 or TRBV12-4; D gene ambiguous. Trimming left V 6 bases short and J 7 bases short, with 10 bases between. The CDR3 loop spans 12 amino acids.

The table lists this clonotype with a few counts. V usage is TRBV11-1 and J usage is TRBJ2-2; 11 bases are a match to TRBD2. The CDR3 sequence is 16 residues long. Germline assignment: CDR1 SGHAT and CDR2 FQDESV (reference sequence). Trimming took 3 bases from V and 8 from J; bases not matched to a gene: 8. CDR3 protein: CASSFSGRARDGELFF. The CDR3 region has the DNA TGTGCCAGCAGCTTTAGCGGGAGGGCCCGGGATGGGGAGCTGTTTTTT.

This clonotype was counted many times. The chain uses TRBV20-1 and TRBJ2-7, with TRBD1 matching over 7 bases. Looked up from germline, CDR1 is DFQATT and CDR2 is SNEGSKA (reference sequence). The CDR3 spans 12 residues. The chain's CDR3 is CSPRQGPDEQYF. CDR3 sequence (DNA): TGCAGCCCCCGACAGGGACCGGACGAGCAGTACTTC.

V and J are TRBV7-9 and TRBJ2-1, with TRBD2 matching 9 bases. CDR1 SEHNR and CDR2 FQNEAQ come from the germline V gene (reference sequence). The V gene end was trimmed by 4 bases and the J gene end by 2 bases; junction bases not matched to a gene: 3. CDR3 length: 15 amino acids. The CDR3, as DNA: TGTGCCAGCAGCTGGCGACTAGCGGCCTACAATGAGCAGTTCTTC. It encodes CASSWRLAAYNEQFF.

There are a few counts of this clonotype. The chain recombines TRBV6-2 or TRBV6-3 with TRBJ2-1; weak D call: TRBD1 (5 bases). The CDR3 extends over 13 amino acids. The germline CDR1 and CDR2 sequences are MNHEY and SVGEGT. V lost 4 bases, J lost 5 bases, and 9 bases lay in between. CDR3 DNA sequence: TGTGCCAGCAGTTCCGACAGTGACAATGAGCAGTTCTTC. Its translation: CASSSDSDNEQFF.

There are many counts of this clonotype. The chain links TRBV12-3 or TRBV12-4 to TRBJ1-4; the match to TRBD1 covers 7 bases. This CDR3 spans 14 amino acids. After removal of 2 bases from V and 11 bases from J, the junction contained 8 bases not matched to a gene. CDR3 nucleotides: TGTGCCAGCAGTTTAAGGGACAGTGGTTTTAAACTGTTTTTT. This sequence encodes CASSLRDSGFKLFF.

This chain uses TRBV5-1 with TRBJ2-3; D call uncertain. Germline CDR1 and CDR2: SGHRS and YFSETQ. The length of the CDR3 is 15 residues. Trimming took 0 bases from V and 3 from J, leaving 11 bases between them. DNA of the CDR3: TGCGCCAGCAGCTTGGGGCCCTTCCCGACAGATACGCAGTATTTT. Its protein product is CASSLGPFPTDTQYF.

This clonotype occurred a few times. The chain combines TRBV20-1 with TRBJ2-7, with TRBD2 matching 9 bases. The CDR3 sequence is 14 residues long. V was clipped by 6 bases and J by 4 bases; unmatched bases: 10. Germline CDR1 DFQATT, CDR2 SNEGSKA (reference sequence). The CDR3 nucleotides are TGCAGTGCGGCAGGCGGGGGGGTAGGTTACGAGCAGTACTTC. This codes for CSAAGGGVGYEQYF.

This clonotype was seen ten or more times. The rearrangement links TRBV29-1 to TRBJ2-3; 9 positions match TRBD1. Per the germline V gene, CDR1 is SQVTM and CDR2 is ANQGSEA. The CDR3 consists of 14 residues. Germline trimming cut 7 bases from V and 4 bases from J; bases unmatched to any gene: 9. The CDR3 sequence: CSAIPTGGADTQYF. DNA of the CDR3: TGCAGCGCCATTCCGACAGGGGGGGCAGATACGCAGTATTTT.

In its sample, this clonotype was seen many times. For the CDR3, the DNA is TGTGCCAGCAGTTTACCGGGTCCCTACGAGCAGTACTTC. This gives the protein CASSLPGPYEQYF. The chain employs TRBV28 and TRBJ2-7; D unclear. The CDR3 consists of 13 residues. Trimming took 2 bases from V and 2 from J, leaving 7 bases between them. Germline CDR1 reads MDHEN; CDR2 reads SYDVKM.

The V gene is TRBV9, the J gene TRBJ2-7, with 8 nucleotides matching TRBD1. The V and J ends lost 4 bases and 3 bases, in that order; junction bases with no gene match: 9. The CDR3 contains 15 residues. The germline CDR1 and CDR2 sequences are SGDLS and YYNGEE. This chain's CDR3 is CASSLGQGLRYEQYF. CDR3 bases: TGTGCCAGCAGCCTCGGACAGGGATTACGCTACGAGCAGTACTTC.

This clonotype was counted ten times or more. The chain is built from TRBV7-9 and TRBJ2-1; D not resolved. The CDR3 loop spans 13 amino acids. V was cut by 3 bases and J by 6 bases, with 9 bases left in between. The V gene's germline CDR1 is SEHNR and CDR2 FQNEAQ (reference sequence). Written as DNA, the CDR3 is TGTGCCAGCAGCTTGCTCCCTCTCAATGAGCAGTTCTTC. It is translated as CASSLLPLNEQFF.

Regarding this clonotype: This may be a read error: a much more frequent sequence differs by one nucleotide. J is TRBJ2-2 and V is TRBV11-2; D is undetermined. The V and J ends lost 1 base and 0 bases respectively, with 6 bases between them. CDR1 is SGHAT, CDR2 FQNNGV, per germline. This CDR3 is 15 amino acids long. The CDR3 reads CASSLVEPNTGELFF. The CDR3 bases are TGTGCCAGCAGCTTAGTTGAACCGAACACCGGGGAGCTGTTTTTT.

This clonotype was counted many times. This sequence joins TRBV7-9 and TRBJ2-3; weak D call: TRBD2 (5 bases). This CDR3 region has 13 residues. The V end was cut by 2 bases, the J end by 6 bases, with 9 bases between. The germline gives CDR1 SEHNR, CDR2 FQNEAQ (reference sequence). The CDR3 sequence is CASSLRRTDTQYF. CDR3 in DNA: TGTGCCAGCAGCTTAAGGAGGACCGATACGCAGTATTTT.

The table lists this clonotype with many counts. The chain recombines TRBV28 with TRBJ2-5, with D maybe TRBD2 (6 bases). V was trimmed by 5 bases and J by 1 base, leaving 11 bases between them. The CDR3 loop spans 14 amino acids. The germline gives CDR1 MDHEN, CDR2 SYDVKM. The CDR3 DNA reads as TGTGCCAGCAGTCCGGCCGGGAGCCAAGAGACCCAGTACTTC. Translation gives CASSPAGSQETQYF.

Ten or more counts support this clonotype. The chain is built from TRBV6-2 or TRBV6-3 and TRBJ2-1; 7 bases fit TRBD1. The CDR3 extends over 13 amino acids. Germline-derived CDR1 and CDR2 are MNHEY and SVGEGT. V lost 5 bases and J lost 8; bases outside the gene matches: 6. The CDR3 sequence is CASSEEGGDEQFF. For the CDR3, the DNA is TGTGCCAGCAGTGAAGAAGGGGGCGATGAGCAGTTCTTC.

The chain is built from TRBV20-1 and TRBJ2-1, with D maybe TRBD2 (5 bases). CDR1 and CDR2 (germline): DFQATT, SNEGSKA (reference sequence). Trimming stripped 3 bases from V and 4 bases from J, with 7 bases between. The CDR3 has 12 amino acids. The CDR3 loop is CSARRGYNEQFF. CDR3 DNA: TGCAGTGCTAGGAGAGGGTACAATGAGCAGTTCTTC.

V usage is TRBV24-1 and J usage is TRBJ2-1; possibly TRBD1 for D (6 bases). The germline CDR1 and CDR2 sequences are KGHDR and SFDVKD. The CDR3 sequence is 14 residues long. V was trimmed by 5 bases and J by 7 bases, leaving 14 bases between them. The chain's CDR3 is CATSVRGYLNEQFF. CDR3 bases: TGTGCCACCAGTGTCAGGGGTTATTTGAATGAGCAGTTCTTC.